The clone carrying this TCR beta chain was counted at least ten times. As yet, its antigen is unknown. This sample stems from a study of T cells in Graves' hyperthyroidism and ophthalmopathy. Turning to the study itself: The blood sample was taken at first diagnosis, before treatment began. Points from the study as a whole: Most thyroid clonotypes that were expanded above 0.001 also turned up in blood. A model built on 13 V-J features separated ophthalmopathy from stable hyperthyroidism.

Exclusions: uncontrolled infection, other autoimmune disease, pregnancy, lactation. Amplification targeted TCR beta CDR3 regions from RNA transcripts. TCR CDR3 regions were first amplified by RT-PCR with HTBI primers. From the multiplex PCR reads, TCRdb called clonotypes with MiXCR, one entry per CDR3 protein. This sample yields 450,000 to 650,000 distinct CDR3 sequences, of which over 12% are seen a single time; more than 6% belongs to the top ten. CDR1 is SGHAT and CDR2 is FQNNGV in the germline V gene. The CDR3 spans 17 residues. Trimming took 2 bases from V and 0 from J, leaving 17 bases between them.

The chain is built from TRBV11-2 and TRBJ2-7; weak D call: TRBD1 (5 bases). The specimen was blood. This sequence was found in a woman between 18 and 29 years old with Graves' ophthalmopathy. In DNA form, the CDR3 reads TGTGCCAGCAGCTTATCCCGGACATCCCGATCCTCCTACGAGCAGTACTTC. Amino acid sequence: CASSLSRTSRSSYEQYF.